This TCR beta chain emerged from a study of beta chain features in type 1 diabetes. Points from the study as a whole: Across all four CD4+ subsets, people with type 1 diabetes showed modestly shorter TCRB CDR3s. Any HLA effect on TCRB rearrangement was left unresolved by small sub-analyses.

CD45RO/CCR7/CD25/CD127/CD95/CD27 sorting isolated CD4+ naive, central memory, regulatory and stem cell-like memory cells. A remark on this clone: The antigen remains undetermined.

Germline CDR1 SGHTA, CDR2 FQGTGA. There are 14 residues in the CDR3. V was pared by 2 bases and J by 4 bases, with 4 bases of the junction left unmatched. The authors reverse transcribed all of the isolated RNA, so sequencing captured expressed TCRB transcripts. Profiled with immunoSEQ multiplex PCR; TCRdb holds only in-frame clones, not every one. This sample has 300,000 to 450,000 clones, with 9.6% found just once. This clonotype was sampled from a man aged 30-40 years with type 1 diabetes. Sequencing input: central memory CD4+ T cells from blood. The chain employs TRBV7-3 and TRBJ2-5; 7 bases fit TRBD2. CDR3: CASSLVSGGETQYF. CDR3 DNA: TGTGCCAGCAGCTTAGTATCGGGGGGAGAGACCCAGTACTTC. The full variable domain, with the rest looked up from reference TRBV7-3 and TRBJ2-5, is GAGVSQTPSNKVTEKGKYVELRCDPISGHTALYWYRQSLGQGPEFLIYFQGTGAADDSGLPNDRFFAVRPEGSVSTLKIQRTERGDSAVYLCASSLVSGGETQYFGPGTRLLVL.